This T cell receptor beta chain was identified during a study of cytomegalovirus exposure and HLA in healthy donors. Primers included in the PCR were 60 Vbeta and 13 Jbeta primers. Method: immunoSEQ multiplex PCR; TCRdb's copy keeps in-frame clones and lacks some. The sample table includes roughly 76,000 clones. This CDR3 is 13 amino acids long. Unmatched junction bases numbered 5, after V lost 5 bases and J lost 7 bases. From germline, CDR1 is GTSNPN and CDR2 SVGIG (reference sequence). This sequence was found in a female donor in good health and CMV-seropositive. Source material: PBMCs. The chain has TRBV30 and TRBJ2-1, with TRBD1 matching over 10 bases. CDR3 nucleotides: TGTGCCTGGGGCCGGGACAGGGGAAATGAGCAGTTCTTC. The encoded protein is CAWGRDRGNEQFF.